This T cell receptor (beta chain) came from a study of blood T cell repertoires in COVID-19. Study context: Some COVID-19 samples were acute and others convalescent; all came from the United States, Italy and Spain.

The protocol was immunoSEQ multiplex PCR, while the TCRdb copy is restricted to in-frame clones and leaves out a portion. The sample lists some 330,000 clones, nearly 90% seen once, with about 1.7% in the top ten. Germline V gene data show CDR1 as SQVTM and CDR2 as ANQGSEA. The CDR3 sequence is 11 residues long. Trimming shortened V by 5 bases and J by 11 bases, and 15 bases separated the two germline ends. Patients in Seattle were enrolled during active infection, then followed longitudinally. Sequencing was performed on peripheral blood. The genes are TRBV29-1 and TRBJ1-1; D is uncertain. This receptor was taken from a woman aged 25 to 39 with COVID-19, enrolled during active disease. For the CDR3, the DNA is TGCAGCGTTAGTGACTCCGGCATGGCTTTCTTT. This translates into CSVSDSGMAFF. The variable domain in full, completed from reference TRBV29-1 and TRBJ1-1, reads SAVISQKPSRDICQRGTSLTIQCQVDSQVTMMFWYRQQPGQSLTLIATANQGSEATYESGFVIDKFPISRPNLTFSTLTVSNMSPEDSSIYLCSVSDSGMAFFGQGTRLTVV.